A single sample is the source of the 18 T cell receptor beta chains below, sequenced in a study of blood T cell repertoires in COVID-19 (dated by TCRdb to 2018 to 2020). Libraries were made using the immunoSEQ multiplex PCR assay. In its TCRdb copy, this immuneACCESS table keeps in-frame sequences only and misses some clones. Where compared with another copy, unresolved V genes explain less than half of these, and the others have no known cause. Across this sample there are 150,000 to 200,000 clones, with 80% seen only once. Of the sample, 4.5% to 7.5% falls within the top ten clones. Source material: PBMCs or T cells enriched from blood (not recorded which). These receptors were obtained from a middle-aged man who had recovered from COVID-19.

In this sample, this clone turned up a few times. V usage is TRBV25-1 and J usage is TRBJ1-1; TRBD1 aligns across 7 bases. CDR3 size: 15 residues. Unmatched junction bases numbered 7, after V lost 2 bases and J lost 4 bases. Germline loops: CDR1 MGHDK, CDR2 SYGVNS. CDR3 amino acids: CASSEVQGESTEAFF. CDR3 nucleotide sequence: TGTGCCAGCAGTGAAGTGCAGGGGGAATCCACTGAAGCTTTCTTT.

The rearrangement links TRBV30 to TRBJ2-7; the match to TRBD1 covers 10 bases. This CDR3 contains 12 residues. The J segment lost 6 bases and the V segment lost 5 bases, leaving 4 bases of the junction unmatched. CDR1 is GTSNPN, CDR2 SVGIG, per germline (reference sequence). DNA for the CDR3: TGTGCCTGGGATCGGACAGGGGGCGAGCAGTACTTC. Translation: CAWDRTGGEQYF.

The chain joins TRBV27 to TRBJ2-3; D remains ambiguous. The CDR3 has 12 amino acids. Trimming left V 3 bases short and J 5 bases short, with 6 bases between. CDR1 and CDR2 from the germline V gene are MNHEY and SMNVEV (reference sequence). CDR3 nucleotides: TGTGCCAGCAGTTTGGGCAGAGATACGCAGTATTTT. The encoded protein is CASSLGRDTQYF.

The CDR3 nucleotides read TGTGCCAGCAGCTTAAGGTCGTCTAGCGGGGGTTTTGAGACCCAGTACTTC. Its protein is CASSLRSSSGGFETQYF. The chain couples TRBV7-3 to TRBJ2-5; TRBD2 matches 10 bases. The V gene's germline CDR1 is SGHTA and CDR2 FQGTGA. Trimming removed 1 base from V and 5 bases from J; junction bases left unmatched: 10. This CDR3 has 17 amino acids.

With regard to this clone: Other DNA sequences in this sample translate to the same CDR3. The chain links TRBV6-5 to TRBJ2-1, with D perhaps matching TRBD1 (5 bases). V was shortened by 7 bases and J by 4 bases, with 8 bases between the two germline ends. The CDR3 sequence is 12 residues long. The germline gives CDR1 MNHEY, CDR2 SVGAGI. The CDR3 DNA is TGTGCCAGCAAAGACAGTTACAATGAGCAGTTCTTC. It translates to CASKDSYNEQFF.

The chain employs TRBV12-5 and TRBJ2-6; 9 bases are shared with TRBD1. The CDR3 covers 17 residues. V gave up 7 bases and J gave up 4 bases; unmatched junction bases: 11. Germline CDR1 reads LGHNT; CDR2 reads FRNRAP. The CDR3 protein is CASAPPGTGSGANVLTF. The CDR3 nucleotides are TGTGCTAGTGCCCCTCCCGGGACAGGGTCCGGGGCCAACGTCCTGACTTTC.

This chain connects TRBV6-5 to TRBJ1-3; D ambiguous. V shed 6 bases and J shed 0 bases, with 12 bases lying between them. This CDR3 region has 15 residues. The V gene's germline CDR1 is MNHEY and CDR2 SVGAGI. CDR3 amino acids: CASRTGGSSGNTIYF. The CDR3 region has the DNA TGTGCCAGCAGGACCGGCGGCAGCTCTGGAAACACCATATATTTT.

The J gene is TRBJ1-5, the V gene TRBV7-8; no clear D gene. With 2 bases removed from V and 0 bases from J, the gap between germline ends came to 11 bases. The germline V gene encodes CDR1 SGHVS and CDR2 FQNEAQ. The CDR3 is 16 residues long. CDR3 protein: CASSLLGGDSNQPQHF. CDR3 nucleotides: TGTGCCAGCAGCTTATTAGGTGGAGATAGCAATCAGCCCCAGCATTTT.

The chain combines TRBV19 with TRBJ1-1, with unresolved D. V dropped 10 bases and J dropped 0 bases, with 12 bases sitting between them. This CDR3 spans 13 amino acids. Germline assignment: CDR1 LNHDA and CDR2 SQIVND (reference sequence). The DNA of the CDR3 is TGTGCCACCACCCCGAGAGTGAACACTGAAGCTTTCTTT. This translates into CATTPRVNTEAFF.

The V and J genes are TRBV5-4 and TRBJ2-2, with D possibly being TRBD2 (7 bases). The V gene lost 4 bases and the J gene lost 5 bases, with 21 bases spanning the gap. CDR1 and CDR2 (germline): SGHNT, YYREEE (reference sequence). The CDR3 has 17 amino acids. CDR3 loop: CASSLIRGGAGTGELFF. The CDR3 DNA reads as TGTGCCAGCAGCCTGATTCGAGGGGGGGCCGGGACCGGGGAGCTGTTTTTT.

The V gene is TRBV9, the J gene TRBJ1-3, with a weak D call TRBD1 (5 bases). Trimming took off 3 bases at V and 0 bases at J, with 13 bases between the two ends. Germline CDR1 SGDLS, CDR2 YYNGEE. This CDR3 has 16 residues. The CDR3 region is CASSGNRTSSGNTIYF. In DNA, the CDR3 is TGTGCCAGCAGCGGTAACCGGACATCCTCTGGAAACACCATATATTTT.

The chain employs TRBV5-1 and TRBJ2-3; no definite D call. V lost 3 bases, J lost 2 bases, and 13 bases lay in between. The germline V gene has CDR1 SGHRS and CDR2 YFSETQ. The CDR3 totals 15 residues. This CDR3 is CASSYPRGVTDTQYF. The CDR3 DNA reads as TGCGCCAGCAGCTACCCTCGCGGTGTCACAGATACGCAGTATTTT.

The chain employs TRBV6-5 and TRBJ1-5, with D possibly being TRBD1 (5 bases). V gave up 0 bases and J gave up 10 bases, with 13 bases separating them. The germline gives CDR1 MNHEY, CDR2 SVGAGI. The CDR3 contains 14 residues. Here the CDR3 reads CASSYSRADGPQHF. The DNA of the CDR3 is TGTGCCAGCAGTTACTCCAGGGCCGATGGTCCCCAGCATTTT.

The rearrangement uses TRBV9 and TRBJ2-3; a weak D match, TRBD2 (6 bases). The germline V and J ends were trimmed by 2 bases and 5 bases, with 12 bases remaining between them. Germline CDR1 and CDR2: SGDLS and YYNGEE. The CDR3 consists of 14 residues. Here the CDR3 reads CASSVLTSGDTQYF. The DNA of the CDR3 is TGTGCCAGCAGCGTTTTGACTAGTGGAGATACGCAGTATTTT.

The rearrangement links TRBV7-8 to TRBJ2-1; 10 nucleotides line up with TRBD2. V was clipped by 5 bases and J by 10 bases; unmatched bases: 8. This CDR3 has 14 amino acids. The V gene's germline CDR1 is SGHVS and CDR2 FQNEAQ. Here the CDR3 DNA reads TGTGCCAGCAGCCGCACTAGCGGGGATGGCGAGCAGTTCTTC. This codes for CASSRTSGDGEQFF.

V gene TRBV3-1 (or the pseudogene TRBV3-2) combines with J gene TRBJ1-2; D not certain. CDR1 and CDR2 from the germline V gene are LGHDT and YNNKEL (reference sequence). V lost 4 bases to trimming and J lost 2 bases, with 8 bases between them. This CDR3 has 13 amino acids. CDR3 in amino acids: CASSPNGNYGYTF. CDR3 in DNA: TGTGCCAGCAGCCCTAACGGGAACTATGGCTACACCTTC.

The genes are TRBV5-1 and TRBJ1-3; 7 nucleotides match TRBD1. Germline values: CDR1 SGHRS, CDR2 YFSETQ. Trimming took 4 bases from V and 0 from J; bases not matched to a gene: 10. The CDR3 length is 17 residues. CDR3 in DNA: TGCGCCAGCAGCAGACAGACAGGGTCGTTCTCTGGAAACACCATATATTTT. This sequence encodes CASSRQTGSFSGNTIYF.

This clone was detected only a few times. The CDR3 bases are TGCAGCGTTGAGGAGGGCAGGGTCAATGAGCAGTTCTTC. It is translated as CSVEEGRVNEQFF. The V and J genes are TRBV29-1 and TRBJ2-1, with TRBD2 as a possible D gene (6 bases). The CDR3 consists of 13 residues. Trimming took off 3 bases at V and 6 bases at J, with 12 bases between the two ends. Germline CDR1 and CDR2: SQVTM and ANQGSEA.